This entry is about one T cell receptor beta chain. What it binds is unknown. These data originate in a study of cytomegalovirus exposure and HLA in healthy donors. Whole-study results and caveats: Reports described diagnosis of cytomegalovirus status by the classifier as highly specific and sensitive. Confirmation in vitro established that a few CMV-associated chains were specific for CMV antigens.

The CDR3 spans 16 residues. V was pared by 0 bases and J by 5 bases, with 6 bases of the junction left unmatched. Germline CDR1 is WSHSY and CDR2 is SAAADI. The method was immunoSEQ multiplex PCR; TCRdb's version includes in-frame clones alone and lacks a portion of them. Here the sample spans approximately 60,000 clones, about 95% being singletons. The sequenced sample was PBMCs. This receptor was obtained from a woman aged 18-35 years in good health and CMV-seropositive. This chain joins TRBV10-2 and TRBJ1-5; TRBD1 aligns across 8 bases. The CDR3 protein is CASSESTPGGHQPQHF. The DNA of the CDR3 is TGCGCCAGCAGTGAGTCGACTCCAGGGGGCCATCAGCCCCAGCATTTT.